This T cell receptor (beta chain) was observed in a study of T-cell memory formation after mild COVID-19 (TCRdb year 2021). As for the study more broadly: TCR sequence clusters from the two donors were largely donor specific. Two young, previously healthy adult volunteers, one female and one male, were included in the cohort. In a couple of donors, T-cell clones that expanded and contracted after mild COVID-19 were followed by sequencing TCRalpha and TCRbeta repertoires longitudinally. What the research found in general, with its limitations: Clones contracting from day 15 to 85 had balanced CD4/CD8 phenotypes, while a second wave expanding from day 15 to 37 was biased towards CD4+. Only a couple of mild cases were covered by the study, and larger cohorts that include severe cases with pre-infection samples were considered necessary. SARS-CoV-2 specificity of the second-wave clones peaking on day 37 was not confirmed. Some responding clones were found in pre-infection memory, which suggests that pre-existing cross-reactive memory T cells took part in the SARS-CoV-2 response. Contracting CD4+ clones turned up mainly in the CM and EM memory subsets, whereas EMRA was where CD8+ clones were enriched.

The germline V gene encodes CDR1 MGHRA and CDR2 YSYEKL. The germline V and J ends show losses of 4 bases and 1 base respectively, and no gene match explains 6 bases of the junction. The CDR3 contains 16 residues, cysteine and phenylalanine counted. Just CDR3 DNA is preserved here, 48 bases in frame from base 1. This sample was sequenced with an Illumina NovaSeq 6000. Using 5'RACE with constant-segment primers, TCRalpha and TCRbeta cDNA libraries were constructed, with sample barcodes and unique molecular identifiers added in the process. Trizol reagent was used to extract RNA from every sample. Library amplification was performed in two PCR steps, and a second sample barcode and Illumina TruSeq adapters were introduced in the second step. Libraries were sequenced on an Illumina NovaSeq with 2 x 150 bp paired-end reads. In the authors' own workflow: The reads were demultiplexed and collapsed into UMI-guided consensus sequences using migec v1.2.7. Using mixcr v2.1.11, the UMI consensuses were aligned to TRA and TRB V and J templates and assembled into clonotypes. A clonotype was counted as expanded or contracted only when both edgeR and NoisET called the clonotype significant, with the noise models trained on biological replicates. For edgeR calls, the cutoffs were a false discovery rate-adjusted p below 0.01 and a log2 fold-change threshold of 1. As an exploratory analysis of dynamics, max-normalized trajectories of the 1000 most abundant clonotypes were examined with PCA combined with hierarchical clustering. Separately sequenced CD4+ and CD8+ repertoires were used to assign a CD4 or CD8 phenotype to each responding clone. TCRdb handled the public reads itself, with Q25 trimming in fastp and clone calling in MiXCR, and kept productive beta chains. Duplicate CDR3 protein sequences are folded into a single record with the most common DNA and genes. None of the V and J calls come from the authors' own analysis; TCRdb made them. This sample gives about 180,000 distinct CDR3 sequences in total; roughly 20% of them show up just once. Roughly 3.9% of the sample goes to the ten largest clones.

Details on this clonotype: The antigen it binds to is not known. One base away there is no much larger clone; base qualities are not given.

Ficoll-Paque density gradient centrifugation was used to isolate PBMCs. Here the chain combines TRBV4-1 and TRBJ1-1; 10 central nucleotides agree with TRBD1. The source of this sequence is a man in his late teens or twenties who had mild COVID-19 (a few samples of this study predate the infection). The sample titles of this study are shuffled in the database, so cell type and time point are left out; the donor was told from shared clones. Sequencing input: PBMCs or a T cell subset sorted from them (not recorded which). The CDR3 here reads CASSRGQGSPNTEAFF. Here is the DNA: TGCGCCAGCAGCCGGGGACAGGGGAGTCCGAACACTGAAGCTTTCTTT.